Presented here are 31 T cell receptor beta chains from one specimen sequenced in a study of T cell clusters in autoimmune cytopenias (dated by TCRdb to about 2019). The sequencer listed for this sample is Illumina MiSeq. TRB rearrangements were amplified by multiplex PCR following a touch-down protocol, with the TRB-A and TRB-B primer pools mixed in one tube. TCRdb reprocessed the public reads and reports one entry per CDR3 protein sequence, without DNA. The table for this sample records 1,500 to 2,500 distinct CDR3 sequences. The top ten clonotypes cover roughly 8% of the sample. Each sample's TRB amplification started from 250 ng of peripheral blood genomic DNA, which corresponds to approximately 37,500 genome equivalents. This same sample was also taken into another study, of T cell repertoires in aging, cancer and after chemotherapy.

Sequenced material: peripheral blood. These receptors were obtained from a human donor in good health.

In terms of frequency, this clonotype is medium-sized. V gene TRBV12-3 or TRBV12-4 combines with J gene TRBJ2-7; TCRdb gives TRBD2 as the D gene, but with no DNA this cannot be confirmed. The CDR3 length is 16 residues. The CDR3 is CASSLSPRVSSYEQYF.

The chain employs TRBV12-5 and TRBJ1-4; TCRdb calls TRBD1, which cannot be checked without DNA. The length of the CDR3 is 16 residues. The germline V gene has CDR1 LGHNT and CDR2 FRNRAP. CDR3 amino acids: CASGLSTGSWNEKLFF.

The chain employs TRBV5-1 and TRBJ2-1; TCRdb's D call of TRBD1 is untestable without DNA. The CDR3 totals 14 residues. The germline V gene encodes CDR1 SGHRS and CDR2 YFSETQ. The CDR3 loop is CASSPGGAVHEQFF.

This clonotype ranks as medium-sized in terms of frequency. The gene calls are TRBV7-9 and TRBJ2-3; checking the TCRdb D call of TRBD2 is not possible without DNA. CDR1 is SEHNR, CDR2 FQNEAQ, per germline (reference sequence). The CDR3 is 18 amino acids. The CDR3 spells CASSLKWRLAGVGDTQYF.

The chain couples TRBV11-2 to TRBJ2-1; no DNA is available, so the TRBD2 call from TCRdb remains unchecked. This CDR3 spans 13 amino acids. Germline CDR1 and CDR2: SGHAT and FQNNGV. The CDR3 loop is CASSTGLVHEQFF.

This sequence joins TRBV12-3 or TRBV12-4 and TRBJ2-2; TCRdb proposes TRBD1, but this gene call is untestable without DNA. The CDR3 is 19 amino acids. This CDR3 is CASSFNPGQGRGGTGELFF.

The V gene is TRBV11-2, the J gene TRBJ2-5; TCRdb's D gene call, TRBD2, goes unchecked for lack of DNA. This CDR3 is 14 amino acids long. CDR1 SGHAT and CDR2 FQNNGV come from the germline V gene. This CDR3 is CASSPGLRSGAQYF.

Considering frequency, this clonotype is medium-sized (0.01 to 0.1%). The gene calls are TRBV13 and TRBJ2-7; TCRdb's D call, TRBD2, is unchecked because there is no DNA. This CDR3 contains 15 residues. The germline V gene has CDR1 PRHDT and CDR2 FYEKMQ (reference sequence). The CDR3 loop is CASSNGRLAGGEQYF.

This clonotype counts as medium-sized by frequency. This rearrangement joins TRBV7-6 to TRBJ2-1. CDR1 and CDR2 from the germline V gene are SGHVS and FNYEAQ. The CDR3 is made up of 12 amino acids. CDR3 loop: CASSLQSDEQFF.

The V call is TRBV7-2, the J call TRBJ2-5; TCRdb calls TRBD2, which cannot be checked without DNA. Germline V CDR1 and CDR2: SGHTA, FQGNSA. CDR3 length: 16 residues. CDR3 amino acids: CASTKTGTSGGETQYF.

Frequency places this clonotype as medium-sized. The chain has TRBV6-2 or TRBV6-3 and TRBJ2-7; TCRdb proposes TRBD1, but this gene call is untestable without DNA. CDR3 length: 13 amino acids. CDR1 is MNHEY and CDR2 is SVGEGT in the germline V gene. The CDR3 region is CASSYEQGYEQYF.

The rearrangement joins TRBV12-3 or TRBV12-4 to TRBJ2-7; lacking DNA, the TRBD1 call made by TCRdb goes unchecked. CDR3 length: 13 residues. CDR3 amino acids: CASRRDSSYEQYF.

This clonotype shows up as medium-sized by frequency. The chain's CDR3 is CASSSGGFYEQYF. The rearrangement links TRBV5-1 to TRBJ2-7. Per germline, CDR1 SGHRS and CDR2 YFSETQ. This CDR3 has 13 residues.

Judged by frequency, this clonotype is medium-sized. The V call is TRBV6-1, the J call TRBJ2-3; TCRdb picks TRBD1, but there is no DNA to check that call. The CDR3 extends over 15 amino acids. Germline CDR1 and CDR2: MNHNS and SASEGT. The CDR3 spells CASGPGRSRGDTQYF.

This clonotype is identified as medium-sized from frequency. V gene TRBV7-9 combines with J gene TRBJ2-3; the D gene TCRdb calls, TRBD2, cannot be checked with no DNA. Germline loops: CDR1 SEHNR, CDR2 FQNEAQ (reference sequence). This CDR3 has 17 amino acids. The chain's CDR3 is CASSLTLAGPGTDTQYF.

This clonotype registers medium-sized by frequency. This chain joins TRBV19 and TRBJ1-5. The CDR3 is 13 residues long. Germline lookup yields CDR1 LNHDA and CDR2 SQIVND (reference sequence). The CDR3 here is CASRQYGNQPQHF.

This clonotype ranks as medium-sized (0.01 to 0.1%) in terms of frequency. The chain has TRBV24-1 and TRBJ2-2; TCRdb's D call, TRBD1, is unchecked because there is no DNA. The CDR3 contains 16 residues. The germline V gene encodes CDR1 KGHDR and CDR2 SFDVKD. The CDR3: CATSDLGQGGTGELFF.

Frequency places this clonotype as large (0.1 to 1%). The CDR3: CASIQSVDGPWRTQYF. The chain is built from TRBV19 and TRBJ2-3; TCRdb names TRBD2, which stays unverified in the absence of DNA. The V gene's germline CDR1 is LNHDA and CDR2 SQIVND (reference sequence). The CDR3 runs to 16 residues.

This clonotype is deemed medium-sized by its frequency. The chain joins TRBV6-1 to TRBJ2-5; TCRdb's D call, TRBD1, is unchecked because there is no DNA. The CDR3 runs to 13 residues. Per germline, CDR1 MNHNS and CDR2 SASEGT. This CDR3 is CASRMTGRETQYF.

This clonotype is called medium-sized based on its frequency. CDR3 loop: CASSYSRQDPGNTIYF. V is TRBV6-5 and J is TRBJ1-3. This CDR3 region has 16 residues. CDR1 is MNHEY, CDR2 SVGAGI, per germline.

This clonotype registers medium-sized by frequency. The rearrangement uses TRBV19 and TRBJ1-3. Germline-derived CDR1 and CDR2 are LNHDA and SQIVND (reference sequence). CDR3 length: 11 amino acids. The CDR3 here is CASGKGNTIYF.

The chain combines TRBV5-1 with TRBJ2-1; no DNA is available, so the TRBD2 call from TCRdb remains unchecked. Germline lookup yields CDR1 SGHRS and CDR2 YFSETQ. The CDR3 runs 15 residues. CDR3 sequence: CASSLVRTSINEQFF.

This clonotype is deemed large by its frequency. The CDR3 sequence is CSVESSGVYEQYF. The rearrangement links TRBV29-1 to TRBJ2-7; as DNA is missing, the TRBD2 call by TCRdb cannot be tested. The CDR3 is 13 amino acids. Germline lookup yields CDR1 SQVTM and CDR2 ANQGSEA.

In terms of frequency, this clonotype is medium-sized. The chain carries TRBV6-1 and TRBJ1-6. This CDR3 has 14 residues. CDR1 and CDR2 (germline): MNHNS, SASEGT. The chain's CDR3 is CASSGRSLNSPLHF.

This chain joins TRBV12-3 or TRBV12-4 and TRBJ2-7; TCRdb picks TRBD2, but there is no DNA to check that call. This CDR3 contains 18 residues. The CDR3 is CASSLYRLAGEGGNEQYF.

The chain employs TRBV5-1 and TRBJ1-2; TCRdb selects TRBD1, and the lack of DNA leaves this call unchecked. The CDR3 has 13 amino acids. Looked up from germline, CDR1 is SGHRS and CDR2 is YFSETQ. The CDR3 reads CASSLVVQGGYTF.

The chain employs TRBV11-2 and TRBJ2-2. The CDR3 is made up of 14 amino acids. The V gene's germline CDR1 is SGHAT and CDR2 FQNNGV. The CDR3 reads CASSLVSVTGELFF.

Its frequency marks this clonotype as medium-sized. The genes are TRBV19 and TRBJ1-5. This CDR3 region has 14 residues. Germline V gene sequence: CDR1 LNHDA, CDR2 SQIVND (reference sequence). The CDR3 protein is CASSLGFNNQPQHF.

This clonotype shows up as medium-sized by frequency. The genes are TRBV12-3 or TRBV12-4 and TRBJ1-2; TCRdb lists TRBD1, though no DNA is available to test this call. The CDR3 is made up of 15 amino acids. This chain's CDR3 is CASSYRGRNPYGYTF.

Its frequency marks this clonotype as medium-sized (0.01 to 0.1%). The J gene is TRBJ2-2, the V gene TRBV18; the D call of TRBD1 rests on TCRdb alone, since no DNA is present to check it. The CDR3 spans 15 residues. The germline gives CDR1 KGHSH, CDR2 LQKENI. CDR3 amino acids: CASSPRATNTGELFF.

This clonotype ranks as medium-sized in terms of frequency. The rearrangement joins TRBV6-5 to TRBJ1-5; TCRdb picks TRBD1, but there is no DNA to check that call. There are 18 residues in the CDR3. The V gene's germline CDR1 is MNHEY and CDR2 SVGAGI. CDR3: CASSYSSKDRVGSQPQHF.